The present T cell receptor beta chain was sequenced within a study of CD8+ T cells in alopecia areata. Study-wide background: Patients in the treated group were given tofacitinib by mouth, 5 to 10 mg twice a day.

Points on this clone: No antigen is known for it.

Extraction of RNA preceded its reverse transcription into cDNA, which served as the sequencing template. Profiling relied on immunoSEQ multiplex PCR, and the TCRdb table lists in-frame clones only, not all of them. The data show 200,000 to 250,000 clones, more than 45% seen once. Treatment reported: oral pan-JAK inhibitor, 5-10 mg twice daily. Study-wide results and limits: Scalp clonality dropped significantly under tofacitinib, as did expanded CD8+ top-100 clones. The study found TCR sharing across patients less clear than in mice, possibly for HLA reasons. Alphabeta T cells residing in normal skin are also sequenced in scalp samples.

CDR1 and CDR2 from the germline V gene are SQVTM and ANQGSEA. This CDR3 has 12 amino acids. Trimming cost V 6 bases and J 8 bases, with 16 bases left between them. This receptor was obtained from a human donor with alopecia areata. The chain is built from TRBV29-1 and TRBJ1-2; D unclear. The sample was CD4+ T cells sorted from blood, taken at week 4, from a patient treated with tofacitinib. CDR3 DNA: TGCAGCGTCAAGATCGCTGTAGGGGGCTACACCTTC. Translating gives CSVKIAVGGYTF.